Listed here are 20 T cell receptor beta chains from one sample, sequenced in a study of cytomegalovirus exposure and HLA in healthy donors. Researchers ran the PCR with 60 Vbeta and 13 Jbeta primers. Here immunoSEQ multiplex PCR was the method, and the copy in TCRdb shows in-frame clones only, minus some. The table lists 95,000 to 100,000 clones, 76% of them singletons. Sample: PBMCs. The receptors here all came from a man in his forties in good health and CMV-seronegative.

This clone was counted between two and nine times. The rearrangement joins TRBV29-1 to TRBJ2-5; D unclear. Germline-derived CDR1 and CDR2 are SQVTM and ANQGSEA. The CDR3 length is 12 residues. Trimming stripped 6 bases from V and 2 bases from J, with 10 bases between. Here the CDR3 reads CSVLRPQETQYF. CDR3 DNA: TGCAGCGTGCTGCGGCCTCAAGAGACCCAGTACTTC.

Written as DNA, the CDR3 is TGTGCCAGCAGTTTATTCGCGCAGGGGGCTTCATGGGGCTACACCTTC. It translates to CASSLFAQGASWGYTF. The rearrangement joins TRBV6-5 to TRBJ1-2; the match to TRBD1 covers 8 bases. V lost 4 bases to trimming and J lost 8 bases; unmatched junction nucleotides: 15. The CDR3 has 16 amino acids. Germline assignment: CDR1 MNHEY and CDR2 SVGAGI.

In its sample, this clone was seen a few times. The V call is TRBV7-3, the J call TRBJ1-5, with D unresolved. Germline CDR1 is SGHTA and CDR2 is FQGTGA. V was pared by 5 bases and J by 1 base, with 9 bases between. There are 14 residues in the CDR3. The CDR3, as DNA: TGTGCCAGCAGCCCCCGACACAGCAATCAGCCCCAGCATTTT. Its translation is CASSPRHSNQPQHF.

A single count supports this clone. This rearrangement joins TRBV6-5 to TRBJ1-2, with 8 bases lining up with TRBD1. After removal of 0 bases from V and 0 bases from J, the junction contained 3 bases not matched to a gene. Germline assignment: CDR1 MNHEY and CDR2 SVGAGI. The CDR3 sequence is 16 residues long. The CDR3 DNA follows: TGTGCCAGCAGTTACTCACTGACAGGGGCTAACTATGGCTACACCTTC. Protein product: CASSYSLTGANYGYTF.

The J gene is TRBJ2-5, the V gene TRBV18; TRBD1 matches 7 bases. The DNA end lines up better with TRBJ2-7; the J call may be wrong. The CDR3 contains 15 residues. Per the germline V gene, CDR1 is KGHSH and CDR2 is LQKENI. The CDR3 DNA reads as TGTGCCAGCTCACAAAGGGACAGTCTAGGCTACGAGCAGTACTTC. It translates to CASSQRDSLGYEQYF.

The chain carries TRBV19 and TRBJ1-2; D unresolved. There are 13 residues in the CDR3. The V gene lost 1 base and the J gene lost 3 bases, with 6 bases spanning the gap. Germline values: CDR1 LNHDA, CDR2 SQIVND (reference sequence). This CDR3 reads CASSIGQDYGYTF. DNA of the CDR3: TGTGCCAGTAGTATAGGGCAGGACTATGGCTACACCTTC.

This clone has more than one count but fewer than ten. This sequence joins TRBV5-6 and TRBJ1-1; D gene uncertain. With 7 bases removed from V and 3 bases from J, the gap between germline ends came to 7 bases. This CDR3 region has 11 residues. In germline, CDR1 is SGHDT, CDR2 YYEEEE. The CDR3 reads CASGEDTEAFF. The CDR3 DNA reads TGTGCCAGCGGGGAGGACACTGAAGCTTTCTTT.

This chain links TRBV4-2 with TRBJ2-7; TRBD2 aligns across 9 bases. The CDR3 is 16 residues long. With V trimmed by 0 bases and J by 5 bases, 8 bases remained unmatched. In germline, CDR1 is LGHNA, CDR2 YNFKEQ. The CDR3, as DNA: TGTGCCAGCAGCCAAGAGGGGGGACTAGCTATCCACGAGCAGTACTTC. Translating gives CASSQEGGLAIHEQYF.

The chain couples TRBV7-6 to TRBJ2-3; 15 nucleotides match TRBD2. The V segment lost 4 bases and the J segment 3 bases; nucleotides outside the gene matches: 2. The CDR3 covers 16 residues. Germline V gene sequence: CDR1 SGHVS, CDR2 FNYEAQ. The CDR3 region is CASSSGLAGGTDTQYF. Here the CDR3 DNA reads TGTGCCAGCAGCTCAGGACTAGCGGGGGGGACAGATACGCAGTATTTT.

Here the CDR3 reads CASSLRGTGPYEQYV. The CDR3 coding sequence is TGTGCCAGCAGTTTAAGGGGGACAGGGCCCTACGAGCAGTACGTC. The V call is TRBV28, the J call TRBJ2-7, with 9 positions matching TRBD1. Per germline, CDR1 MDHEN and CDR2 SYDVKM. V dropped 2 bases and J dropped 2; count of bases not matched to a gene: 4. The CDR3 length is 15 residues.

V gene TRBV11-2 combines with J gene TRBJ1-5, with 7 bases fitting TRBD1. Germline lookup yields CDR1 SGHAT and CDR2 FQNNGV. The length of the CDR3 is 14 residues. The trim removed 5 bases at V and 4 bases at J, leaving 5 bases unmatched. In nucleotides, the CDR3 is TGTGCCAGCAGCCTGACAGGGAGGAATCAGCCCCAGCATTTT. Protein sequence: CASSLTGRNQPQHF.

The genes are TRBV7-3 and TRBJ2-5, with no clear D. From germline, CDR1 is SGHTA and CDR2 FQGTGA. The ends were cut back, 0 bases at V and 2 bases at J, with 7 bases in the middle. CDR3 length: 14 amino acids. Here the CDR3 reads CASSLTGTQETQYF. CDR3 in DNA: TGTGCCAGCAGCTTAACTGGTACTCAAGAGACCCAGTACTTC.

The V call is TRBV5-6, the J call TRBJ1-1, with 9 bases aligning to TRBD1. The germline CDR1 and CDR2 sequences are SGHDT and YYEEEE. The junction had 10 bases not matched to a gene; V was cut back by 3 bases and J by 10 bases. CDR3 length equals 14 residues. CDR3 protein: CASSWGGQGSGAFF. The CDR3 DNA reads TGTGCCAGCAGCTGGGGGGGACAGGGATCGGGAGCTTTCTTT.

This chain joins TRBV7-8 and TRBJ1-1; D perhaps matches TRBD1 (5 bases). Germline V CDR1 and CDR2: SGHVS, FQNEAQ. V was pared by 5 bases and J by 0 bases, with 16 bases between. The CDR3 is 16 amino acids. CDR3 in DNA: TGTGCCAGCAGCCCCCTGGCAGGGCTAGTGAACACTGAAGCTTTCTTT. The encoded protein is CASSPLAGLVNTEAFF. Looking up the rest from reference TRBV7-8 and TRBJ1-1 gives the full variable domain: GAGVSQSPRYKVAKRGQDVALRCDPISGHVSLFWYQQALGQGPEFLTYFQNEAQLDKSGLPSDRFFAERPEGSVSTLKIQRTQQEDSAVYLCASSPLAGLVNTEAFFGQGTRLTVV.

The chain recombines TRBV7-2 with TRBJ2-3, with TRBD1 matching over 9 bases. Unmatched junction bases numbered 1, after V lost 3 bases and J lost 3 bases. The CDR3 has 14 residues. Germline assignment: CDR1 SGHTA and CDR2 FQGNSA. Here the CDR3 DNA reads TGTGCCAGCAGCTTCGACAGGGGGACAGATACGCAGTATTTT. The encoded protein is CASSFDRGTDTQYF.

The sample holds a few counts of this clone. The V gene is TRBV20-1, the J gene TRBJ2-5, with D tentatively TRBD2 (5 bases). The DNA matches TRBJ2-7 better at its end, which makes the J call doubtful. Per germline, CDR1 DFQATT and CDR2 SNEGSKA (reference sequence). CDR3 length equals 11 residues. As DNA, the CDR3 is TGCAGTGCTAGCCTCGGGAACGAGCAGTACTTC. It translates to CSASLGNEQYF.

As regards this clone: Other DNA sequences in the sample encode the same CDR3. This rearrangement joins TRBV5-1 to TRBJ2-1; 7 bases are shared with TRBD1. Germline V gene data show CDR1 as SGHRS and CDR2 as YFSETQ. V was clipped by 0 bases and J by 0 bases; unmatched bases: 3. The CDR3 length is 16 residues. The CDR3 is CASSLGGGGSYNEQFF. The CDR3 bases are TGCGCCAGCAGCTTGGGAGGGGGCGGCTCCTACAATGAGCAGTTCTTC.

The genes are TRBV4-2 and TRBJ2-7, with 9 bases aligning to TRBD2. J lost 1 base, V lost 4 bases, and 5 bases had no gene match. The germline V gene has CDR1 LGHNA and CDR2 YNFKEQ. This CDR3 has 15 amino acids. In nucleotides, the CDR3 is TGTGCCAGCAGCCCCCTAGCGGGGCTTTCCTACGAGCAGTACTTC. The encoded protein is CASSPLAGLSYEQYF.

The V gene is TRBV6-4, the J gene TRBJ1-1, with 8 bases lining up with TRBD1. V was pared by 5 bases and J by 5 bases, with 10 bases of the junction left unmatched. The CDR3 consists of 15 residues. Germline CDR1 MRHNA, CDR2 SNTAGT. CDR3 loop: CASSLTGASGTEAFF. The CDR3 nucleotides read TGTGCCAGCAGTCTGACAGGGGCGTCGGGGACTGAAGCTTTCTTT.

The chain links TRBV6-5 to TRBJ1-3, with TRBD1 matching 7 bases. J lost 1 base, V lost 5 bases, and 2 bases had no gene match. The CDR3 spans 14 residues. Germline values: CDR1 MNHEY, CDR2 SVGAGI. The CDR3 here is CASSPTGSGNTIYF. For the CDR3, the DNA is TGTGCCAGCAGTCCGACAGGGTCTGGAAACACCATATATTTT.